One and the same sample provided the 13 T cell receptor beta chains below, sequenced in a study of blood T cell repertoires in COVID-19. Some clones are missing from TCRdb's copy, which holds only in-frame ones; the method was immunoSEQ multiplex PCR. The sample includes some 120,000 clones, over 75% of them seen just once. The sample taken for sequencing was peripheral blood. All receptors derive from a woman of 80 years or more with acute or convalescent COVID-19.

The V and J genes are TRBV7-8 and TRBJ1-4; D unresolved. CDR1 and CDR2 (germline): SGHVS, FQNEAQ. The V end lost 5 bases, the J end lost 3 bases, and 13 bases lay between the germline ends. The CDR3 runs to 15 residues. The CDR3 DNA is TGTGCCAGCAGCCGGGCGGGGTCGGCTAATGAAAAACTGTTTTTT. It specifies CASSRAGSANEKLFF.

The chain uses TRBV2 and TRBJ2-2, with TRBD1 matching 10 bases. V was clipped by 5 bases and J by 6 bases; unmatched bases: 6. This CDR3 has 15 amino acids. Germline CDR1 and CDR2: SNHLY and FYNNEI. CDR3 in DNA: TGTGCCAGCAGTCTTAGGACAGGGGGTTCCGGGGAGCTGTTTTTT. This sequence encodes CASSLRTGGSGELFF.

The chain recombines TRBV15 with TRBJ1-2; 8 bases align to TRBD1. Per germline, CDR1 LNHNV and CDR2 YYDKDF (reference sequence). The V and J ends lost 5 bases and 2 bases, in that order; junction bases with no gene match: 4. The CDR3 consists of 14 residues. CDR3 bases: TGTGCCACCAGCCTTCGGACAGGGAACTATGGCTACACCTTC. Amino acid sequence: CATSLRTGNYGYTF.

The sample holds one count of this clone. The rearrangement joins TRBV6-2 or TRBV6-3 to TRBJ1-1; D might be TRBD1 (6 bases). The CDR3 loop spans 13 amino acids. With 6 bases removed from V and 6 bases from J, the gap between germline ends came to 14 bases. Germline CDR1 and CDR2: MNHEY and SVGEGT. The CDR3 protein is CASSSDEGAEAFF. The CDR3 nucleotides are TGTGCCAGCAGCTCCGATGAGGGGGCTGAAGCTTTCTTT.

This clone has only one observation. The V and J genes are TRBV25-1 and TRBJ1-6; D perhaps matches TRBD1 (6 bases). Germline CDR1 reads MGHDK; CDR2 reads SYGVNS. V was trimmed by 4 bases and J by 4 bases, leaving 8 bases between them. This CDR3 comprises 14 residues. The chain's CDR3 is CASSVGQYNSPLHF. CDR3 in DNA: TGTGCCAGCAGTGTCGGACAGTATAATTCACCCCTCCACTTT.

The CDR3 DNA is TGTGCCAGCAGCTCCCCAGGGGGACGAAATTCACCCCTCCACTTT. Its translation: CASSSPGGRNSPLHF. This chain joins TRBV9 and TRBJ1-6, with 7 bases that match TRBD1. This CDR3 contains 15 residues. CDR1 is SGDLS, CDR2 YYNGEE, per germline. V lost 4 bases, J lost 7 bases, and 8 bases stayed unmatched.

The chain links TRBV21-1 to TRBJ1-5. TRBV21-1 is described as a pseudogene. This CDR3 contains 18 residues. CDR3 in amino acids: CASSKANRDSIRNQPQHF. CDR3 nucleotides: TGTGCCAGCAGCAAGGCAAATAGGGACTCCATTCGCAATCAGCCCCAGCATTTT.

CDR3 region: CASVLAGLTGELFF. As DNA, the CDR3 is TGTGCCAGCGTGCTAGCGGGATTGACCGGGGAGCTGTTTTTT. The chain uses TRBV6-5 and TRBJ2-2, with 9 bases matching TRBD2. Germline V CDR1 and CDR2: MNHEY, SVGAGI. V shed 8 bases and J 5 bases; nucleotides not matched to a gene: 6. This CDR3 region has 14 residues.

V usage is TRBV5-1 and J usage is TRBJ2-7, with 9 bases lining up with TRBD2. Germline CDR1 is SGHRS and CDR2 is YFSETQ. The ends lost 6 bases at V and 0 bases at J; junction bases unmatched: 13. The CDR3 totals 17 residues. This CDR3 is CASTKYASGTPSYEQYF. The CDR3, as DNA: TGCGCCAGCACCAAATACGCTAGCGGGACCCCCTCCTACGAGCAGTACTTC.

This clone was counted a few times. This rearrangement joins TRBV28 to TRBJ1-2; D ambiguous. The length of the CDR3 is 17 residues. V was pared by 5 bases and J by 0 bases, with 19 bases between. Germline V gives CDR1 MDHEN, CDR2 SYDVKM. This CDR3 is CASSRRQGSYSNYGYTF. The CDR3 nucleotides read TGTGCCAGCAGTCGCCGACAAGGGAGCTATTCTAACTATGGCTACACCTTC.

V and J are TRBV29-1 and TRBJ2-7, with TRBD1 as a possible D gene (5 bases). V was shortened by 3 bases and J by 7 bases, with 16 bases between the two germline ends. The CDR3 has 13 amino acids. Germline CDR1 reads SQVTM; CDR2 reads ANQGSEA. The CDR3 nucleotides are TGCAGCGTTGAGACAGTACGTCTCGGGGAGCAGTACTTC. Its protein product is CSVETVRLGEQYF.

The V and J genes are TRBV29-1 and TRBJ1-1; D is undetermined. Germline-derived CDR1 and CDR2 are SQVTM and ANQGSEA. Deletions cut 4 bases from V and 0 bases from J, with 12 bases between. This CDR3 has 14 amino acids. CDR3 protein: CSVAFRGMNTEAFF. CDR3 DNA sequence: TGCAGCGTTGCCTTTCGGGGAATGAACACTGAAGCTTTCTTT.

The count of this clone is one. This chain connects TRBV6-4 to TRBJ1-2; D unresolved. The ends were cut back, 0 bases at V and 8 bases at J, with 16 bases in the middle. Germline loops: CDR1 MRHNA, CDR2 SNTAGT. The CDR3 consists of 15 residues. The CDR3 is CASSDSWTPTGGYTF. The DNA for the CDR3 is TGTGCCAGCAGTGACTCCTGGACGCCTACGGGGGGCTACACCTTC.